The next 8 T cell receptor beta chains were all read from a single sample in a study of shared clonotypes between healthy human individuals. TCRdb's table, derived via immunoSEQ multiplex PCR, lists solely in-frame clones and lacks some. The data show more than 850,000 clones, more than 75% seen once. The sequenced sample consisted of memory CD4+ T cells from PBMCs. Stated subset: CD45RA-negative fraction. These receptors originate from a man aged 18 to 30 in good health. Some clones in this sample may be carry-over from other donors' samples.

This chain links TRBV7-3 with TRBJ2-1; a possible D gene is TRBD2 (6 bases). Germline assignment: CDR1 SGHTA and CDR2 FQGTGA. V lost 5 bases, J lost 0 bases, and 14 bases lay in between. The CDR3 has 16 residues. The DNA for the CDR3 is TGTGCCAGCAGCCCCCATCTCGGGGGCTCCTACAATGAGCAGTTCTTC. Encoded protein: CASSPHLGGSYNEQFF.

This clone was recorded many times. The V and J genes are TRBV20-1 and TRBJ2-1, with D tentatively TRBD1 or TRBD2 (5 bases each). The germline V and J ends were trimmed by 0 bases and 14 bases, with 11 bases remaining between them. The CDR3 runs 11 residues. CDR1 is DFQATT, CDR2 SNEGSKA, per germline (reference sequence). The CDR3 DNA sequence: TGCAGTGCTAGAGATAGGGGACCGGAGTTCTTC. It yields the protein CSARDRGPEFF.

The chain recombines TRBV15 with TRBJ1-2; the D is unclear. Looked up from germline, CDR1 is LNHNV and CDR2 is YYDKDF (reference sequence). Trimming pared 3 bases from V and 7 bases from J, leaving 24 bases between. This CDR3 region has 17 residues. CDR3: CATSRGWLDGGGSGYTF. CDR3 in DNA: TGTGCCACCAGCAGGGGGTGGTTGGACGGCGGCGGGAGTGGCTACACCTTC. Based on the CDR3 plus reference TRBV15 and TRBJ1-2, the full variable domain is DAMVIQNPRYQVTQFGKPVTLSCSQTLNHNVMYWYQQKSSQAPKLLFHYYDKDFNNEADTPDNFQSRRPNTSFCFLDIRSPGLGDTAMYLCATSRGWLDGGGSGYTFGSGTRLTVV.

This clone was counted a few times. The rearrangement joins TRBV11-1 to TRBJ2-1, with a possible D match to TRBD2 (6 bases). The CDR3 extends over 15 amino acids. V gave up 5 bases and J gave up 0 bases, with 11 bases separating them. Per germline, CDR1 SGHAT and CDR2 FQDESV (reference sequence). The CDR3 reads CASSRQGGSYNEQFF. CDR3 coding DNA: TGTGCCAGCAGCCGCCAGGGAGGCTCCTACAATGAGCAGTTCTTC. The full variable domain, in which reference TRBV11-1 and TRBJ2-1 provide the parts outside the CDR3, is EAEVAQSPRYKITEKSQAVAFWCDPISGHATLYWYRQILGQGPELLVQFQDESVVDDSQLPKDRFSAERLKGVDSTLKIQPAELGDSAMYLCASSRQGGSYNEQFFGPGTRLTVL.

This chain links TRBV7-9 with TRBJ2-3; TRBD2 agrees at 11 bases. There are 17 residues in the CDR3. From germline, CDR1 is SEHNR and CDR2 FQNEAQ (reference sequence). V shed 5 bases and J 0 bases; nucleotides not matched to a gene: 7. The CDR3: CASSPRLAGTSTDTQYF. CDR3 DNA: TGTGCCAGCAGCCCGCGACTAGCGGGGACTAGCACAGATACGCAGTATTTT.

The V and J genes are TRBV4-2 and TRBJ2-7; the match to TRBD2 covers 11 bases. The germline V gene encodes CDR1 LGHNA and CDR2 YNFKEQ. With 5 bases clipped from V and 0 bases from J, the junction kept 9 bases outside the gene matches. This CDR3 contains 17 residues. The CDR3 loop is CASSFRLAGQSSYEQYF. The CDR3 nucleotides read TGTGCCAGCAGCTTTCGACTAGCGGGGCAGAGCTCCTACGAGCAGTACTTC.

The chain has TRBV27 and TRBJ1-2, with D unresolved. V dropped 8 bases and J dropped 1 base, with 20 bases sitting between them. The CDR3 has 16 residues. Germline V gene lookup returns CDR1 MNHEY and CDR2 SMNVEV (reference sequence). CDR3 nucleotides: TGTGCCAGCTCGCCCCACCGGGCAGGCGTTAACTATGGCTACACCTTC. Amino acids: CASSPHRAGVNYGYTF.

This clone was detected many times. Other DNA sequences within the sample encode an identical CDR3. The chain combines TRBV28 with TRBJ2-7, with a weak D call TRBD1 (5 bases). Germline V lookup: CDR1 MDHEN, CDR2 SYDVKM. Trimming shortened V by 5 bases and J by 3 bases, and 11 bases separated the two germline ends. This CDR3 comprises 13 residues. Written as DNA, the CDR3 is TGTGCCAGCAGTAGGGGCTCCCTCTACGAGCAGTACTTC. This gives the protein CASSRGSLYEQYF.